This T cell receptor beta chain was sequenced during a study of cytomegalovirus exposure and HLA in healthy donors. This clone was detected only once. Its target is not known. Broader study findings: Later analysis revealed greater clonal expansion in HLA-associated TCR beta chains than in equally common others.

Researchers ran the PCR with 60 Vbeta and 13 Jbeta primers. Repertoires were generated with immunoSEQ multiplex PCR, while TCRdb's copy carries only in-frame clones and drops some. In the table there are roughly 130,000 clones, more than 60% of which are singletons. The V and J ends lost 5 bases and 10 bases respectively, with 16 bases between them. Germline assignment: CDR1 SGDLS and CDR2 YYNGEE. The CDR3 has 13 amino acids. The sample taken for sequencing was PBMCs. This sequence originates from a woman aged 40-49 years in good health and CMV-seropositive. The chain has TRBV9 and TRBJ2-1; D not resolved. As DNA, the CDR3 is TGTGCCAGCAGTCAAGAGGCCTCCCGCGAGCAGTTCTTC. Protein sequence: CASSQEASREQFF.